This TCR beta chain was obtained from a study of PD-1 blockade in classical Hodgkin lymphoma. Profiling relied on immunoSEQ multiplex PCR, and the TCRdb table lists in-frame clones only, not all of them. Of over 25,000 clones listed, more than 60% are singletons. Germline V gives CDR1 SQVTM, CDR2 ANQGSEA. Trimming shortened V by 5 bases and J by 1 base, and 8 bases separated the two germline ends. CDR3 length: 12 residues. Every single patient, without exception, relapsed after autologous stem cell transplantation, and brentuximab vedotin exposure varied. Magnetic negative selection purified CD4+ T cells from thawed PBMCs.

The sequence derives from a human donor with classical Hodgkin lymphoma. The V and J genes are TRBV29-1 and TRBJ1-1, with no clear D. The starting material was CD4+ T cells from blood, obtained at baseline. Here the CDR3 reads CSVSEGNTEAFF. As DNA, the CDR3 is TGCAGCGTTTCGGAGGGGAACACTGAAGCTTTCTTT.